Following are 9 T cell receptor beta chains from one sample sequenced in a study of cytomegalovirus exposure and HLA in healthy donors. Assay: immunoSEQ multiplex PCR; the TCRdb copy retains only in-frame clones and omits some. The table records more than 90,000 clones, approximately 90% of them present only once. Sequencing was carried out using PBMCs. These receptors were taken from a man aged 18 to 35 in good health and CMV-seropositive.

The genes are TRBV5-1 and TRBJ2-1; 8 bases align to TRBD2. Germline V CDR1 and CDR2: SGHRS, YFSETQ. Losses at the gene ends were 4 bases for V and 2 bases for J; bases not matched to a gene: 5. This CDR3 is 15 amino acids long. The DNA of the CDR3 is TGCGCCAGCAGCCCTCCAGCGGGGGCCTACAATGAGCAGTTCTTC. It is translated as CASSPPAGAYNEQFF.

The chain carries TRBV5-4 and TRBJ2-7; 8 nucleotides agree with TRBD1. The CDR3 totals 17 residues. The germline V gene encodes CDR1 SGHNT and CDR2 YYREEE (reference sequence). Trimming cost V 3 bases and J 0 bases; bases outside gene matches: 11. This CDR3 reads CASSYNPIQGVSYEQYF. CDR3 coding DNA: TGTGCCAGCAGCTACAACCCAATACAGGGGGTCTCCTACGAGCAGTACTTC.

The chain joins TRBV4-1 to TRBJ2-1, with 7 nucleotides matching TRBD1. The CDR3 extends over 13 amino acids. CDR1 and CDR2 from the germline V gene are MGHRA and YSYEKL. The J segment lost 7 bases and the V segment lost 6 bases, leaving 6 bases of the junction unmatched. The CDR3 nucleotides read TGCGCCAGCAGTCCCTACAGGGGAAATGAGCAGTTCTTC. Its protein product is CASSPYRGNEQFF.

The V gene is TRBV5-1, the J gene TRBJ2-7; 12 bases match TRBD1. Trimming took 4 bases from V and 0 from J; bases not matched to a gene: 8. This CDR3 is built from 17 residues. Germline assignment: CDR1 SGHRS and CDR2 YFSETQ. CDR3 amino acids: CASSIGTGGFSSYEQYF. CDR3 nucleotides: TGCGCCAGCAGCATCGGGACAGGGGGCTTTAGCTCCTACGAGCAGTACTTC.

This clone was seen once. This rearrangement joins TRBV5-4 to TRBJ2-7; 8 bases are shared with TRBD1. The CDR3 runs 15 residues. The germline V gene has CDR1 SGHNT and CDR2 YYREEE (reference sequence). The trim removed 0 bases at V and 1 base at J, leaving 3 bases unmatched. The CDR3 sequence: CASSLGDRRSYEQYF. DNA for the CDR3: TGTGCCAGCAGCTTGGGGGACAGGCGTTCCTACGAGCAGTACTTC. Looking up the rest from reference TRBV5-4 and TRBJ2-7 gives the full variable domain: ETGVTQSPTHLIKTRGQQVTLRCSSQSGHNTVSWYQQALGQGPQFIFQYYREEENGRGNFPPRFSGLQFPNYSSELNVNALELDDSALYLCASSLGDRRSYEQYFGPGTRLTVT.

A note on this clone: A junction boundary mismatches the germline segment, possibly from a read error. The V call is TRBV6-1, the J call TRBJ2-5; 9 nucleotides line up with TRBD2. This CDR3 is built from 12 residues. The germline V gene encodes CDR1 MNHNS and CDR2 SASEGT. CDR3 residues: CASSESRLAVDF. In nucleotides, the CDR3 is TGTGCCAGCAGTGAATCCCGACTAGCGGTTGACTTC.

This chain joins TRBV7-2 and TRBJ2-1; 13 nucleotides line up with TRBD2. Looked up from germline, CDR1 is SGHTA and CDR2 is FQGNSA. V trimming: 2 bases; J trimming: 9 bases; junction bases outside the gene matches: 7. This CDR3 is 16 amino acids long. In DNA form, the CDR3 reads TGTGCCAGCAGCTTACAACTAGCGGGGGGGGTCAGTGAGCAGTTCTTC. This sequence encodes CASSLQLAGGVSEQFF.

The rearrangement links TRBV9 to TRBJ1-2; TRBD1 matches at 8 bases. Germline V gives CDR1 SGDLS, CDR2 YYNGEE. J gave up 2 bases and V 4 bases, and 16 bases lay outside the gene matches. The length of the CDR3 is 18 residues. The CDR3 coding sequence is TGTGCCAGCAGCTCACAGACAGGGGCTAGGGTGGGGAACTATGGCTACACCTTC. Translated, it gives CASSSQTGARVGNYGYTF.

The CDR3 nucleotides are TGCAGCGTTTCGACAGGGGCTGGCAATCAGCCCCAGCATTTT. This translates into CSVSTGAGNQPQHF. This chain connects TRBV29-1 to TRBJ1-5, with 8 bases aligning to TRBD1. Trimming cost V 5 bases and J 2 bases; bases outside gene matches: 5. Germline assignment: CDR1 SQVTM and CDR2 ANQGSEA. The CDR3 is 14 residues long.